This T cell receptor (beta chain) was identified in a study of blood T cells in healthy people across ages. A second roughly 6 to 12 cycle PCR used barcoded and J-beta primers. TCRdb reprocessed the 5' RACE reads with MiXCR, giving one entry per CDR3 protein. In the table there are 1,500,000 or so distinct CDR3 sequences, 35% to 45% of which are singletons. This CDR3 is 12 amino acids long. CDR1 and CDR2 (germline): SGHAT, FQNNGV. Deletions cut 0 bases from V and 11 bases from J, with 10 bases between. V gene TRBV11-2 combines with J gene TRBJ2-5, with D possibly matching TRBD1 (5 bases). The source material was blood. This TCR was sampled from a woman aged 18 to 35 in good health. CDR3 in amino acids: CASSLDRQRQYF. CDR3 nucleotide sequence: TGTGCCAGCAGCTTAGATCGACAGAGACAGTACTTC.